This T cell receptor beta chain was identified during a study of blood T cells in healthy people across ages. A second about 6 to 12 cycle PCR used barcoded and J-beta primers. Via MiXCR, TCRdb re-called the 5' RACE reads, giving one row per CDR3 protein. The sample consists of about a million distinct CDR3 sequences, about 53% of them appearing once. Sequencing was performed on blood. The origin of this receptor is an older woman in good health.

The CDR3 here is CSVEEAGTGGNYEQYF. CDR3 nucleotides: TGCAGCGTTGAAGAGGCCGGGACAGGGGGCAACTACGAGCAGTACTTC. The genes are TRBV29-1 and TRBJ2-7; TRBD1 agrees at 12 bases. The CDR3 has 16 residues. Germline assignment: CDR1 SQVTM and CDR2 ANQGSEA. The trim removed 0 bases at V and 3 bases at J, leaving 6 bases unmatched.